Each of the 8 T cell receptor beta chains below was sequenced from the same sample in a study of T-cell reconstitution after alpha-beta-depleted transplantation in children. Unique molecular identifiers were used in preparing the TCRbeta library. One entry per CDR3 protein results from TCRdb running MiXCR on the PCR reads. Altogether about 97,000 distinct CDR3 sequences are present, around 5.9% being singletons, with the ten largest covering roughly 5.5%. This specimen was PBMCs, mostly from graft donor cells, taken 60 days after TCRalphabeta/CD19-depleted stem cell transplant. The receptors were sampled from a female patient between 2 and 10 years old who had a stem cell transplant for Fanconi anemia, so the T cells may come from the graft donor.

This clonotype was recorded at least ten times. The chain combines TRBV5-1 with TRBJ2-1; 8 bases are shared with TRBD1. Germline V gene sequence: CDR1 SGHRS, CDR2 YFSETQ. CDR3 length equals 17 residues. V lost 0 bases and J lost 5; bases outside the gene matches: 10. CDR3 amino acids: CASSLGTPGQGNNEQFF. DNA for the CDR3: TGCGCCAGCAGCTTGGGAACTCCCGGACAGGGCAACAATGAGCAGTTCTTC.

This clonotype came up a few times. The rearrangement links TRBV12-3 or TRBV12-4 to TRBJ2-5; perhaps TRBD2 as D (6 bases). The CDR3 is made up of 13 amino acids. V was pared by 5 bases and J by 5 bases, with 12 bases between. The CDR3 region has the DNA TGTGCCAGCAGTATCCGGGACTCTGAGACCCAGTACTTC. This codes for CASSIRDSETQYF.

The sample holds many counts of this clonotype. The rearrangement links TRBV7-6 to TRBJ1-1, with 10 bases fitting TRBD1. The CDR3 contains 18 residues. The ends lost 0 bases at V and 1 base at J; junction bases unmatched: 8. Germline loops: CDR1 SGHVS, CDR2 FNYEAQ. The CDR3 here is CASSLAGTGEVTNTEAFF. The CDR3 DNA sequence: TGTGCCAGCAGCTTAGCCGGGACAGGGGAGGTTACGAACACTGAAGCTTTCTTT.

This clonotype came up many times. J is TRBJ2-1 and V is TRBV7-3, with TRBD2 identical over 14 bases. Germline CDR1 is SGHTA and CDR2 is FQGTGA. With V trimmed by 4 bases and J by 5 bases, 16 bases remained unmatched. This CDR3 contains 20 residues. CDR3: CASSSLRGLAGGALHNEQFF. The CDR3, as DNA: TGTGCCAGCAGCTCCTTACGTGGACTAGCGGGAGGAGCCCTCCACAATGAGCAGTTCTTC.

There are a few counts of this clonotype. The chain carries TRBV28 and TRBJ2-7, with 7 bases identical to TRBD2. In germline, CDR1 is MDHEN, CDR2 SYDVKM. V dropped 3 bases and J dropped 1; count of bases not matched to a gene: 21. This CDR3 is built from 20 residues. The CDR3: CASSFSGRGDILGKSYEQYF. Here the CDR3 DNA reads TGTGCCAGCAGTTTTAGCGGGCGTGGGGATATCCTGGGTAAATCCTACGAGCAGTACTTC.

This clonotype was recorded at least ten times. The genes are TRBV2 and TRBJ2-7, with a tentative D call TRBD1 (5 bases). Looked up from germline, CDR1 is SNHLY and CDR2 is FYNNEI. V shed 6 bases and J shed 0 bases, with 15 bases lying between them. The CDR3 spans 15 residues. CDR3 loop: CASRLTVSSSYEQYF. The CDR3 nucleotides read TGTGCCAGCAGGCTGACAGTTTCCTCCTCCTACGAGCAGTACTTC.

The sample holds many counts of this clonotype. V and J are TRBV7-2 and TRBJ2-4; tentatively, D is TRBD2 (6 bases). The CDR3 sequence is 14 residues long. V was clipped by 0 bases and J by 3 bases, with 6 bases between them. The germline gives CDR1 SGHTA, CDR2 FQGNSA. DNA for the CDR3: TGTGCCAGCAGCTTAGCGGGGGGCAAAAACATTCAGTACTTC. Translating it yields CASSLAGGKNIQYF.

Details on this clonotype: This may arise from a read error, as a much more abundant clone is one base away. The chain is built from TRBV3-1 and TRBJ2-5; no clear D. Germline CDR1 reads LGHDT; CDR2 reads YNNKEL (reference sequence). The CDR3 has 17 residues. The CDR3 sequence is CPSSSRQVLNLQETQYF. The DNA for the CDR3 is TGTCCCAGCAGCTCCCGCCAGGTTCTTAACCTCCAAGAGACCCAGTACTTC.